This T cell receptor (beta chain) was captured by sequencing in a study of blood T cell repertoires in COVID-19. Repertoires were generated with immunoSEQ multiplex PCR, while TCRdb's copy carries only in-frame clones and drops some. Of about 500,000 clones listed, about nine tenths are singletons. This clone has only one observation. The ends were cut back, 5 bases at V and 6 bases at J, with 20 bases in the middle. Per germline, CDR1 LNHDA and CDR2 SQIVND (reference sequence). This CDR3 contains 16 residues. This TCR derives from a woman in her late teens or twenties who had recovered from COVID-19. The rearrangement links TRBV19 to TRBJ2-4, with a tentative D call TRBD1 (5 bases). The sequencing sample was made of PBMCs or T cells enriched from blood (not recorded which). Here the CDR3 reads CASSSQGPNFLNIQYF. The CDR3 nucleotides are TGTGCCAGTAGTTCCCAGGGTCCAAATTTCCTAAACATTCAGTACTTC.